The rows below give T cell receptor beta chains drawn from one sample of a study of shared clonotypes between healthy human individuals. Sequencing was performed with immunoSEQ multiplex PCR; in TCRdb, only in-frame clones are kept and a portion is missing. The sample has over 850,000 clones, about 80% seen once. The source material was memory CD4+ T cells from PBMCs. Receptors originate from a man aged 18 to 29 in good health. Some clones in this sample may be carry-over from other donors' samples. Both conserved end residues are part of each CDR3. Fields, in order: J gene, V gene, CDR3 protein.

TRBJ1-2 TRBV7-9 CASSLGGQADYGYTF
TRBJ2-4 TRBV28 CASTTQGAKNIQYF
TRBJ1-5 TRBV19 CASRVTGGQGYQPQHF
TRBJ2-7 TRBV2 CASSSLASYTYEQYF
TRBJ2-2 TRBV27 CASSRRRDHTGELFF
TRBJ2-1 TRBV9 CASSVEGGNNEQFF
TRBJ2-1 TRBV6-5 CASSRRGRGYNEQFF
TRBJ2-6 TRBV2 CASSPGTGANVLTF
TRBJ2-3 TRBV27 CASSLKRGGTDTQYF
TRBJ2-2 TRBV7-2 CASSPSVGITGELFF
TRBJ1-1 TRBV6-6 CASNEGQKGTEAFF
TRBJ2-7 TRBV4-3 CASSQDLRETRGEQYF
TRBJ2-1 TRBV6-5 CASSYRHYNEQFF
TRBJ2-1 TRBV28 CASRSGGLYNEQFF
TRBJ1-1 TRBV14 CASSQSGYFWPTEAFF
TRBJ2-2 TRBV4-2 CASSQSGRNTGELFF
TRBJ1-2 TRBV5-4 CASSGERDYGYTF
TRBJ1-3 TRBV9 CASSVGLGGNTIYF
TRBJ1-2 TRBV19 CASSIGGHGNYGYTF
TRBJ1-2 TRBV6-6 CASRTGTGNYGYTF
TRBJ1-2 TRBV29-1 CSVVTAGTDGYTF
TRBJ2-7 TRBV29-1 CSVKQGADYEQYF
TRBJ2-5 TRBV5-4 CASSLISAGQETQYF
TRBJ1-1 TRBV18 CASSPDQYTEAFF
TRBJ2-5 TRBV5-4 CASSTSPLTGPETQYF
TRBJ2-3 TRBV5-1 CASSVSGTGGDTQYF
TRBJ1-2 TRBV30 CAWRSDGYGYTF
TRBJ1-1 TRBV6-1 CASSVGGGNEAFF
TRBJ1-1 TRBV2 CASSEGGEAFF
TRBJ2-5 TRBV15 CATSRPSGVRETQYF
TRBJ1-1 TRBV6-5 CASSYSGTRSEAFF
TRBJ1-1 TRBV11-2 CASSLVGTGIIAEAFF
TRBJ2-5 TRBV7-7 CASSRDRDETQYF
TRBJ2-3 TRBV5-1 CASNSGTSTDTQYF
TRBJ2-2 TRBV7-2 CASSLAVGGSGELFF
TRBJ2-7 TRBV7-9 CASSVNPGAYEQYF
TRBJ2-3 TRBV4-2 CASSPGTSGDTQYF
TRBJ2-7 TRBV5-4 CASSTISGQGEYGQYF
TRBJ2-2 TRBV9 CASSVEGGLYTGELFF
TRBJ1-1 TRBV19 CASSIETGGNTEAFF
TRBJ1-6 TRBV11-3 CASSPELSSPLHF
TRBJ2-1 TRBV5-1 CASSLGTLAGVQEQFF
TRBJ1-2 TRBV10-2 CASSDSGGYTF
TRBJ2-2 TRBV14 CASSRKTPGQSNTGELFF
TRBJ2-1 TRBV7-6 CASSRRVAGVSNEQFF